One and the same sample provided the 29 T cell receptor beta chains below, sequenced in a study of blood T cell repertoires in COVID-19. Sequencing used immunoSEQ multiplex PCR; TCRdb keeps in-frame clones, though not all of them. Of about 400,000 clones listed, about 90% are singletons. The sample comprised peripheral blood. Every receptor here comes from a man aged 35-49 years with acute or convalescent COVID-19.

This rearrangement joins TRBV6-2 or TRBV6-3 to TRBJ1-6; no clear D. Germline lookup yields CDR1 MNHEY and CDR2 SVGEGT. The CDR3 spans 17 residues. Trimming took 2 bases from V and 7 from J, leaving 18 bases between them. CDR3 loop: CASSYTRSLSGNSPLHF. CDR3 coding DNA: TGTGCCAGCAGTTACACCCGATCTCTCTCGGGGAATTCACCCCTCCACTTT.

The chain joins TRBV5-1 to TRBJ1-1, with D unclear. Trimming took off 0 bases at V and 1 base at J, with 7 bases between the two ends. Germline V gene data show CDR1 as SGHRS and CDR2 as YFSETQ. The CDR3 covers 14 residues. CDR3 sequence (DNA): TGCGCCAGCAGCTTGGAAGCCGCGAACACTGAAGCTTTCTTT. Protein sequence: CASSLEAANTEAFF.

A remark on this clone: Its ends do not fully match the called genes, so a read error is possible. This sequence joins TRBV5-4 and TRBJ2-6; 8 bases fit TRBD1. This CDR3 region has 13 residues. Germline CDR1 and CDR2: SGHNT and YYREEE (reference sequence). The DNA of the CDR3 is TGTGCCAGCAGCTTGACAGGGGGCAACGTCCTGACTTTC. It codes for CASSLTGGNVLTF.

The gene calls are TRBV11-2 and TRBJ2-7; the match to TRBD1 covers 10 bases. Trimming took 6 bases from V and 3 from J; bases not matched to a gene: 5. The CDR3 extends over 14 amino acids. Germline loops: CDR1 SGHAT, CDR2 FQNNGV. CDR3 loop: CASSWGQGYYEQYF. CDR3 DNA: TGTGCCAGCAGTTGGGGACAGGGGTACTACGAGCAGTACTTC.

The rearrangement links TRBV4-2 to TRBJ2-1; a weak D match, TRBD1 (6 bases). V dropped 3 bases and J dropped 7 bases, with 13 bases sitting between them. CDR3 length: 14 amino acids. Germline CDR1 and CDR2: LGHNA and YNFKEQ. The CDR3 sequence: CASSQDARGNEQFF. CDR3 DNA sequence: TGTGCCAGCAGCCAGGACGCCAGGGGAAATGAGCAGTTCTTC.

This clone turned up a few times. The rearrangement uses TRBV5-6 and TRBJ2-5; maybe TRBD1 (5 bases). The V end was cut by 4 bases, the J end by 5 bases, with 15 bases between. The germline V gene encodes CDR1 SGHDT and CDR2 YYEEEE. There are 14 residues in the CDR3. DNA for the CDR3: TGTGCCAGCAGCACCGGACAAACGGCGGAGACCCAGTACTTC. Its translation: CASSTGQTAETQYF.

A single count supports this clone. The chain's CDR3 is CASGLRTTQHF. CDR3 DNA sequence: TGTGCTAGTGGTTTGAGGACAACCCAGCATTTT. The chain employs TRBV12-5 and TRBJ1-5, with D possibly being TRBD1 (5 bases). Trimming stripped 2 bases from V and 11 bases from J, with 7 bases between. Germline assignment: CDR1 LGHNT and CDR2 FRNRAP. The CDR3 has 11 residues. Together with reference TRBV12-5 and TRBJ1-5, the CDR3 gives the full variable domain: DARVTQTPRHKVTEMGQEVTMRCQPILGHNTVFWYRQTMMQGLELLAYFRNRAPLDDSGMPKDRFSAEMPDATLATLKIQPSEPRDSAVYFCASGLRTTQHFGDGTRLSIL.

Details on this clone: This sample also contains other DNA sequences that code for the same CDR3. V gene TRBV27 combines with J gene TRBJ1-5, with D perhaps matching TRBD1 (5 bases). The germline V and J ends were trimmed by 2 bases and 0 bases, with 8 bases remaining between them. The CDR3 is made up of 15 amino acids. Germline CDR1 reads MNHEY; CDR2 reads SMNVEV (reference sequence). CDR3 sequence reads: CASSLRGYSNQPQHF. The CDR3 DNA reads TGTGCCAGCAGTTTAAGGGGCTATAGCAATCAGCCCCAGCATTTT.

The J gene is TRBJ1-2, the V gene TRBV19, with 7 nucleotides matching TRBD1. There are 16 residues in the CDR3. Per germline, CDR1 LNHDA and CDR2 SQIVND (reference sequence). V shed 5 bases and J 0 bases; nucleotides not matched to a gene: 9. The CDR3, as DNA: TGTGCCAGTAGTCTAGGACAGGCGCGATCTAACTATGGCTACACCTTC. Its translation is CASSLGQARSNYGYTF.

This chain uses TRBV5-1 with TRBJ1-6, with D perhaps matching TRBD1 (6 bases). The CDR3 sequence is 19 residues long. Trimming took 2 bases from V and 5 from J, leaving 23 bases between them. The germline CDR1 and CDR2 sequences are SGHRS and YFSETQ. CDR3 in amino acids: CASSFKPAGAQIDNSPLHF. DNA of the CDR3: TGCGCCAGCAGCTTTAAGCCGGCAGGGGCTCAGATAGATAATTCACCCCTCCACTTT.

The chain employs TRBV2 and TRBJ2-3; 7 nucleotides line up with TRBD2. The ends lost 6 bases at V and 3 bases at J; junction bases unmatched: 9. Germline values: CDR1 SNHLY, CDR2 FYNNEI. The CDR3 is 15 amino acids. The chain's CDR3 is CASRDTSGATDTQYF. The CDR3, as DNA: TGTGCCAGCAGGGATACGAGCGGGGCAACAGATACGCAGTATTTT.

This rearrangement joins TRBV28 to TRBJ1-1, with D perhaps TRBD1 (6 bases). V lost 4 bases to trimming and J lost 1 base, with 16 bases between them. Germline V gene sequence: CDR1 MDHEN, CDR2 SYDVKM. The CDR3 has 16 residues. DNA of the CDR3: TGTGCCAGCAGTTATCCCCGGGGGGCCGGGAACACTGAAGCTTTCTTT. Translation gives CASSYPRGAGNTEAFF.

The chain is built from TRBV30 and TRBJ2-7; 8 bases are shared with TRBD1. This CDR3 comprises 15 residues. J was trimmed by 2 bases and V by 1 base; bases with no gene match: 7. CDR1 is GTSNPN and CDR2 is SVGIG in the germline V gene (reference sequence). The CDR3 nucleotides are TGTGCCTGGAGTGGAGAGTCAGGGGGCCCCTACGAGCAGTACTTC. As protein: CAWSGESGGPYEQYF.

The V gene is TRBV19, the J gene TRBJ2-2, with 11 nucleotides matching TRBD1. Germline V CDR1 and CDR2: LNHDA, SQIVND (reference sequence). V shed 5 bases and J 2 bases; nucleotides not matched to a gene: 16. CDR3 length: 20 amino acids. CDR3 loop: CASSDRDRGGQWGNTGELFF. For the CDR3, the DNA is TGTGCCAGTAGTGACCGGGACAGGGGGGGCCAGTGGGGCAACACCGGGGAGCTGTTTTTT.

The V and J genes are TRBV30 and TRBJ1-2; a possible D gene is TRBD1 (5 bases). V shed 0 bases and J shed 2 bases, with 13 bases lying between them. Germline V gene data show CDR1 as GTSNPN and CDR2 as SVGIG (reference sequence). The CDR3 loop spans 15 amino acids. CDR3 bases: TGTGCCTGGAGTGTACCGGGCAGGGCAAACTATGGCTACACCTTC. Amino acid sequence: CAWSVPGRANYGYTF.

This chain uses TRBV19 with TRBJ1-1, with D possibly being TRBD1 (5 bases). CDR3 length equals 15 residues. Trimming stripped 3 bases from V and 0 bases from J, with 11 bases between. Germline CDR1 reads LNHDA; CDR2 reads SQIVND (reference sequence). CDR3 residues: CASSMSDSLNTEAFF. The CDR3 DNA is TGTGCCAGTAGTATGAGCGACAGCCTGAACACTGAAGCTTTCTTT.

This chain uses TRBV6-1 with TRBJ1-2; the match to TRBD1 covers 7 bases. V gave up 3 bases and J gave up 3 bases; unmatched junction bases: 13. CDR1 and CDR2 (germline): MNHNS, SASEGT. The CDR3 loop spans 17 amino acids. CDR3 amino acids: CASSDYPGGQFDYGYTF. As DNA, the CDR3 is TGTGCCAGCAGTGATTACCCAGGGGGGCAATTCGACTATGGCTACACCTTC.

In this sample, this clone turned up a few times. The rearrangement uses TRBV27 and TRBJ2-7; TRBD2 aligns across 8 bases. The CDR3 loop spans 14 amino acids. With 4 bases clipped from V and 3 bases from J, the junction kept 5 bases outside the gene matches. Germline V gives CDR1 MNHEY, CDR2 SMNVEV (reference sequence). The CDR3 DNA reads TGTGCCAGCAGTTCAGGACTAGCTGGCTACGAGCAGTACTTC. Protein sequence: CASSSGLAGYEQYF.

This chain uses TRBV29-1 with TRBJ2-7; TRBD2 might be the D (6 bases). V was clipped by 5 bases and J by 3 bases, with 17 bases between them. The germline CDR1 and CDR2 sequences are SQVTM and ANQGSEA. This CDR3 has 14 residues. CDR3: CSVTGSASDYEQYF. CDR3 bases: TGCAGCGTTACGGGATCCGCTAGCGACTACGAGCAGTACTTC.

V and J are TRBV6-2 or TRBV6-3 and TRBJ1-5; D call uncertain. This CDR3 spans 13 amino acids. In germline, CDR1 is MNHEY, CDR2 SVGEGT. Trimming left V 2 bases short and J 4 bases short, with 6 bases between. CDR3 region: CASSYRSNQPQHF. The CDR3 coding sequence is TGTGCCAGCAGTTACAGGAGTAATCAGCCCCAGCATTTT.

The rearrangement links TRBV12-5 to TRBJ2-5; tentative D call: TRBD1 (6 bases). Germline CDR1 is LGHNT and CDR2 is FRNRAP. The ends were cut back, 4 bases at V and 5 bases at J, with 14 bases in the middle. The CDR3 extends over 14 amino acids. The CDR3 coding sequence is TGTGCTAGTGGTTCGCCAGGGGTCTGGGAGACCCAGTACTTC. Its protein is CASGSPGVWETQYF.

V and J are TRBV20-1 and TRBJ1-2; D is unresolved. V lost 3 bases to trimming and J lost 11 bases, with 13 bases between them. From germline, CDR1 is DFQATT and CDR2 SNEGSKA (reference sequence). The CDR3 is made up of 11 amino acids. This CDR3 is CSARSVGRYTF. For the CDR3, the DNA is TGCAGTGCTAGGTCCGTGGGCCGGTACACCTTC.

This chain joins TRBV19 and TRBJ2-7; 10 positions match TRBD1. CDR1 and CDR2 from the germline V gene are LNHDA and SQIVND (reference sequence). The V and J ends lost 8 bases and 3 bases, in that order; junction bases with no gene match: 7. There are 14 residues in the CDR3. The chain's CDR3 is CASRGTGADYEQYF. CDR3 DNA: TGTGCCAGTCGGGGGACAGGGGCTGACTACGAGCAGTACTTC.

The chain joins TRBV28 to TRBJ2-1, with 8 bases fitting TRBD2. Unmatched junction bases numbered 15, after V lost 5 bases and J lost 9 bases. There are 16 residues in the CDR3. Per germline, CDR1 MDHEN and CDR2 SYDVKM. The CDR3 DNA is TGTGCCAGCAGTACTGTGAGGACTAGCACTGTAGGTGAGCAGTTCTTC. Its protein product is CASSTVRTSTVGEQFF.

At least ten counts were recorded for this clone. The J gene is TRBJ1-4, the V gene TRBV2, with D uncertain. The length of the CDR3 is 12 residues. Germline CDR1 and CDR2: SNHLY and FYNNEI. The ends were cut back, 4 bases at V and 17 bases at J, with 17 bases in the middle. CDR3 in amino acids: CASSATRSPIFF. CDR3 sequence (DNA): TGTGCCAGCAGTGCGACACGGTCTCCTATTTTTTTT.

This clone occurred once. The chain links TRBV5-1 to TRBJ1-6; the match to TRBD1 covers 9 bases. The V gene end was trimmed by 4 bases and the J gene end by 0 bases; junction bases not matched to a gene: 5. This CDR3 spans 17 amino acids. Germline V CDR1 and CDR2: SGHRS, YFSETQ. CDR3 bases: TGCGCCAGCAGCCTGGGGACAGGGAGCTCCTATAATTCACCCCTCCACTTT. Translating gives CASSLGTGSSYNSPLHF.

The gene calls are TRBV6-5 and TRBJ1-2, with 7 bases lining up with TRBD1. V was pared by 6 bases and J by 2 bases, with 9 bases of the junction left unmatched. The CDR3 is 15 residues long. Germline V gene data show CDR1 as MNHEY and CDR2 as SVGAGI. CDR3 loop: CASSPNRGWNYGYTF. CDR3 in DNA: TGTGCCAGCAGCCCCAACAGGGGATGGAACTATGGCTACACCTTC.

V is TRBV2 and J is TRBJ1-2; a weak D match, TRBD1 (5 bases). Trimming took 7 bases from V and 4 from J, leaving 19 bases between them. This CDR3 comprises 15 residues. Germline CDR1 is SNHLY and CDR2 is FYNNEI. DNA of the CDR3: TGTGCCAGCACCCCTCAGGGAGGGCTAGCCTATGGCTACACCTTC. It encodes CASTPQGGLAYGYTF.

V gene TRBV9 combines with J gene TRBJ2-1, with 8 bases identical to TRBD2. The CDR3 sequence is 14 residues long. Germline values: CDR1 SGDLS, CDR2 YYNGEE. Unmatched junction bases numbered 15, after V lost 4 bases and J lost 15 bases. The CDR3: CASSLTGTSGFPFF. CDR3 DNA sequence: TGTGCCAGCAGCTTAACCGGGACTAGTGGTTTCCCGTTCTTC.